This T cell receptor (beta chain) was recorded in a study of neoadjuvant nivolumab and ipilimumab in lung cancer. Study background: Nivolumab 3 mg/kg was given days 1, 15 and 29, plus ipilimumab 1 mg/kg day 1 in combination.

The repertoire was sequenced with immunoSEQ multiplex PCR; TCRdb's copy has only in-frame clones and lacks some. The data show under 7,000 clones, roughly four fifths seen once. The germline V gene has CDR1 MNHEY and CDR2 SMNVEV (reference sequence). The trim removed 3 bases at V and 6 bases at J, leaving 5 bases unmatched. This CDR3 spans 15 amino acids. This clone has only one observation. The target antigen is unknown. Study findings and constraints: TCR richness and clonality were higher in tumors than adjacent uninvolved lung. Higher pretherapy blood TCR richness went with higher resected-tumor richness. From pretherapy to surgery, tumor richness and clonality rose with dual therapy.

This specimen was tumor tissue, taken after neoadjuvant nivolumab, alone or with ipilimumab, at or shortly before surgery. V gene TRBV27 combines with J gene TRBJ2-3, with 11 bases lining up with TRBD2. This clonotype was sampled from an adult with non-small cell lung cancer. Here the CDR3 DNA reads TGTGCCAGCAGTTTTAGCGGGAGGGTCTGGGATACGCAGTATTTT. Translated: CASSFSGRVWDTQYF.